These 13 T cell receptor beta chains share one sample of origin, sequenced in a study of blood T cell repertoires in COVID-19. TCRdb's copy holds only in-frame clones and misses some; the assay was immunoSEQ multiplex PCR. The data contain around 300,000 clones, approximately 91% of them seen just once; the ten biggest clones take up around 2%. The sequenced sample consisted of peripheral blood. All receptors come from a man aged 50 to 59 with acute or convalescent COVID-19.

The J gene is TRBJ2-3, the V gene TRBV6-5; 8 bases match TRBD1. The germline CDR1 and CDR2 sequences are MNHEY and SVGAGI. V lost 5 bases, J lost 1 base, and 5 bases stayed unmatched. This CDR3 is built from 15 residues. The CDR3 DNA sequence: TGTGCCAGCAGTCTCAGGGGGCTAGGCACAGATACGCAGTATTTT. It is translated as CASSLRGLGTDTQYF.

The CDR3 nucleotides are TGCGCCAGCAGCTTGGCAGGGGACTCCTACGAGCAGTACTTC. Its protein is CASSLAGDSYEQYF. The chain is built from TRBV5-1 and TRBJ2-7; maybe TRBD1 (6 bases). The CDR3 consists of 14 residues. V was clipped by 0 bases and J by 0 bases, with 7 bases between them. The germline V gene has CDR1 SGHRS and CDR2 YFSETQ.

The V and J genes are TRBV9 and TRBJ2-5; 10 bases are a match to TRBD2. The germline CDR1 and CDR2 sequences are SGDLS and YYNGEE. The ends lost 6 bases at V and 4 bases at J; junction bases unmatched: 9. This CDR3 is 15 amino acids long. The CDR3 protein is CASNSGGAWGETQYF. The CDR3 region has the DNA TGTGCCAGCAACAGCGGGGGGGCTTGGGGAGAGACCCAGTACTTC.

The chain combines TRBV11-3 with TRBJ2-2; unclear D gene. The CDR3 has 14 amino acids. CDR1 and CDR2 (germline): SGHNT, YENEEA. Deletions cut 1 base from V and 5 bases from J, with 8 bases between. The CDR3 DNA sequence: TGTGCCAGCAGCTTAGTGTATGAGACCGGGGAGCTGTTTTTT. It encodes CASSLVYETGELFF.

The chain recombines TRBV5-5 with TRBJ1-5; 10 bases match TRBD1. Trimming cost V 0 bases and J 4 bases; bases outside gene matches: 7. There are 17 residues in the CDR3. Germline loops: CDR1 SGHKS, CDR2 YYEKEE (reference sequence). The CDR3 here is CASSLGQGAGKNQPQHF. In nucleotides, the CDR3 is TGTGCCAGCAGCTTGGGACAGGGGGCTGGGAAAAATCAGCCCCAGCATTTT.

The V and J genes are TRBV5-1 and TRBJ2-1; D not resolved. The CDR3 extends over 14 amino acids. Deletions cut 5 bases from V and 0 bases from J, with 9 bases between. Germline V gene sequence: CDR1 SGHRS, CDR2 YFSETQ. As DNA, the CDR3 is TGCGCCAGCAGTGAGCCTAGCTCCTACAATGAGCAGTTCTTC. The encoded protein is CASSEPSSYNEQFF.

This sequence joins TRBV28 and TRBJ2-5; the D is unclear. The CDR3 loop spans 11 amino acids. Looked up from germline, CDR1 is MDHEN and CDR2 is SYDVKM. The V end lost 5 bases, the J end lost 5 bases, and 6 bases lay between the germline ends. The CDR3 nucleotides read TGTGCCAGCAGTGCCCAGGAGACCCAGTACTTC. As protein: CASSAQETQYF.

The V gene is TRBV7-2, the J gene TRBJ1-1, with D possibly being TRBD1 (5 bases). Looked up from germline, CDR1 is SGHTA and CDR2 is FQGNSA. CDR3 length: 13 amino acids. V was cut by 3 bases and J by 4 bases, with 9 bases left in between. DNA of the CDR3: TGTGCCAGCAGCTTCGGGGGGAGCACTGAAGCTTTCTTT. This translates into CASSFGGSTEAFF.

The gene calls are TRBV5-6 and TRBJ2-3; 11 bases match TRBD2. The CDR3 totals 17 residues. CDR1 is SGHDT, CDR2 YYEEEE, per germline. V lost 0 bases to trimming and J lost 1 base; unmatched junction nucleotides: 4. The CDR3 is CASSLGLAGTRTDTQYF. Here the CDR3 DNA reads TGTGCCAGCAGCTTGGGACTAGCGGGGACACGCACAGATACGCAGTATTTT.

V and J are TRBV12-3 or TRBV12-4 and TRBJ1-2; no definite D call. With 3 bases removed from V and 5 bases from J, the gap between germline ends came to 10 bases. This CDR3 comprises 13 residues. In nucleotides, the CDR3 is TGTGCCAGCAGTTTCTTAGGAGGTTATGGCTACACCTTC. Protein product: CASSFLGGYGYTF.

V usage is TRBV6-6 and J usage is TRBJ1-2; D is ambiguous. Trimming removed 6 bases from V and 0 bases from J, with 8 bases in between. CDR3 size: 13 residues. Looked up from germline, CDR1 is MNHNY and CDR2 is SVGAGI (reference sequence). Here the CDR3 DNA reads TGTGCCAGCAGGACACATCCTAACTATGGCTACACCTTC. Encoded protein: CASRTHPNYGYTF.

The chain employs TRBV19 and TRBJ2-4, with D tentatively TRBD1 (6 bases). Germline V gene sequence: CDR1 LNHDA, CDR2 SQIVND (reference sequence). V lost 4 bases, J lost 4 bases, and 8 bases lay in between. This CDR3 comprises 13 residues. CDR3 amino acids: CASSTGQKNIQYF. The CDR3 DNA is TGTGCCAGTAGTACGGGACAAAAAAACATTCAGTACTTC.

The chain employs TRBV11-2 and TRBJ1-2; D not resolved. The CDR3 runs to 16 residues. Trimming removed 1 base at V and 6 bases at J, with 18 bases between. CDR1 is SGHAT, CDR2 FQNNGV, per germline. CDR3 coding DNA: TGTGCCAGCAGCTTAGGATATGCACAGCCCTCACATGGCTACACCTTC. It encodes CASSLGYAQPSHGYTF.